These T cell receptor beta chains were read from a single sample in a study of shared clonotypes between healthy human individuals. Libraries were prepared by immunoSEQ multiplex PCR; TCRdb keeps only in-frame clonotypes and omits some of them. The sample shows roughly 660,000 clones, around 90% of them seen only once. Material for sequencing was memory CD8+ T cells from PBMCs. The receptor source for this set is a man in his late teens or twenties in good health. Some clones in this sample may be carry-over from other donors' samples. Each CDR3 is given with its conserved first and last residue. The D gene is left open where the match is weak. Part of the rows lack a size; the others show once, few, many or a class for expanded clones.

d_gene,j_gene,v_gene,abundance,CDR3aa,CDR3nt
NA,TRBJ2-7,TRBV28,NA,CASGTYEQYF,TGTGCCAGCGGAACTTACGAGCAGTACTTC
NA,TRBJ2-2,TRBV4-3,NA,CASSLVSSGTGELFF,TGCGCCAGCAGCCTAGTATCGTCAGGGACCGGGGAGCTGTTTTTT
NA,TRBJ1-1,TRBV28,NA,CASSLPMNTEAFF,TGTGCCAGCAGCCTACCCATGAACACTGAAGCTTTCTTT
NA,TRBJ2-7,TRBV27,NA,CASSASSGPIAYEQYF,TGTGCCAGCAGCGCTTCTTCGGGACCAATCGCCTACGAGCAGTACTTC
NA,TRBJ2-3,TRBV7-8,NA,CASSGRQADTQYF,TGTGCCAGCAGCGGGAGACAAGCAGATACGCAGTATTTT
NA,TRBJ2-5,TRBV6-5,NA,CASSYSILRGQETQYF,TGTGCCAGCAGTTACTCGATTCTAAGAGGCCAAGAGACCCAGTACTTC
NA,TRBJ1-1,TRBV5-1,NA,CASSQLGYRAIEAFF,TGCGCCAGCAGCCAACTGGGGTACAGGGCGATTGAAGCTTTCTTT
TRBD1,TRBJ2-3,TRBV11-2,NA,CASSLATGSFTDTQYF,TGTGCCAGCAGCTTAGCGACAGGGTCTTTCACAGATACGCAGTATTTT
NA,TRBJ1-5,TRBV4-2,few,CASSSDTYNQPQHF,TGTGCCAGCAGTTCAGACACGTACAATCAGCCCCAGCATTTT
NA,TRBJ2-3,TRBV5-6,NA,CASSLSTDTQYF,TGTGCCAGCAGCTTGTCCACAGATACGCAGTATTTT
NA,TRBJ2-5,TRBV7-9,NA,CASSYLDSQPQETQYF,TGTGCCAGCAGCTACCTGGACTCCCAACCCCAAGAGACCCAGTACTTC
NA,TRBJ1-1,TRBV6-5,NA,CASSYLVNTEAFF,TGTGCCAGCAGTTACCTGGTGAACACTGAAGCTTTCTTT
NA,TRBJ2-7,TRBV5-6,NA,CASSLVYDGGKQYF,TGTGCCAGCAGCTTGGTTTACGACGGCGGGAAGCAGTACTTC
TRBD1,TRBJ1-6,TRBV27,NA,CASSRGRGTGPSPLHF,TGTGCCAGCAGCCGCGGAAGGGGGACAGGGCCTTCACCCCTCCACTTT
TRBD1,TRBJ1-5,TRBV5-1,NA,CASSSGGLSNQPQHF,TGCGCCAGCAGCTCAGGGGGGCTTAGCAATCAGCCCCAGCATTTT
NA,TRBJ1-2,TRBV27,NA,CASREIDSSSGYTF,TGTGCCAGCAGGGAAATAGACAGTTCGTCTGGCTACACCTTC
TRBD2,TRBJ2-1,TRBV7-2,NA,CASSLGGGGEQFF,TGTGCCAGCAGCTTAGGTGGCGGGGGGGAGCAGTTCTTC
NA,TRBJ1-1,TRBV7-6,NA,CASSHRDDPEAFF,TGTGCCAGCAGCCATAGAGATGACCCTGAAGCTTTCTTT
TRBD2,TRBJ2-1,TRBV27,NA,CASSSGTSGYEQFF,TGTGCCAGCAGTTCAGGGACTAGCGGGTATGAGCAGTTCTTC
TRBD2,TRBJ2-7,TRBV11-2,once,CASSGRDQNKGEQYF,TGTGCCAGCAGCGGGAGGGACCAAAACAAGGGCGAGCAGTACTTC
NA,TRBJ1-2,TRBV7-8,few,CASSLGPGNYGYTF,TGTGCCAGCAGCTTAGGACCGGGAAACTATGGCTACACCTTC
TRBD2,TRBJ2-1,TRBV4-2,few,CASSQDGLAQGNEQFF,TGTGCCAGCAGCCAAGATGGACTAGCCCAAGGAAATGAGCAGTTCTTC
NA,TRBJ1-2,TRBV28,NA,CASSPRGAGYGYTF,TGTGCCAGCAGCCCCCGTGGGGCTGGCTATGGCTACACCTTC
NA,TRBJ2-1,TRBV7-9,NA,CALLDGGSSYNEQFF,TGTGCCCTTTTGGACGGCGGCAGCTCCTACAATGAGCAGTTCTTC
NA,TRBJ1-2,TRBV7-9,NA,CASSLGHLWGYTF,TGTGCCAGCAGCTTAGGACACCTCTGGGGCTACACCTTC
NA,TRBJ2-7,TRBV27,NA,CASSLPSYEQYF,TGTGCCAGCAGTTTACCATCCTACGAGCAGTACTTC
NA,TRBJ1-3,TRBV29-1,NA,CSARVGFGGNTIYF,TGCAGCGCAAGGGTAGGGTTTGGTGGAAACACCATATATTTT
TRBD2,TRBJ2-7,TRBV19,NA,CASQRGDSYEQYF,TGTGCCTCCCAGCGGGGGGATTCCTACGAGCAGTACTTC
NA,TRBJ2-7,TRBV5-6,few,CASSLTDVDYEQYF,TGTGCCAGCAGCTTAACGGATGTGGACTACGAGCAGTACTTC
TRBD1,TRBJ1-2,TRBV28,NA,CASSFPSADRTVDYGYTF,TGTGCCAGCAGTTTTCCCTCGGCGGACAGGACGGTGGACTATGGCTACACCTTC
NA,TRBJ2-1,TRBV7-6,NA,CASSLAADEQFF,TGTGCCAGCAGCTTAGCTGCGGATGAGCAGTTCTTC
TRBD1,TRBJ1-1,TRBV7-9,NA,CASSLAGTGLMNTEAFF,TGTGCCAGCAGCTTAGCCGGGACAGGACTGATGAACACTGAAGCTTTCTTT
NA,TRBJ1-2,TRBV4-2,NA,CASSQFPAGANYGYTF,TGTGCCAGCAGCCAATTTCCGGCCGGGGCTAACTATGGCTACACCTTC
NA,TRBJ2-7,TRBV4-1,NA,CASSQAGSEQYF,TGCGCCAGCAGCCAAGCGGGGTCAGAGCAGTACTTC
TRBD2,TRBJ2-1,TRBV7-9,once,CASISPGLAYNEQFF,TGTGCCAGCATCTCCCCCGGACTAGCCTACAATGAGCAGTTCTTC
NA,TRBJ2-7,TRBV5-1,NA,CASSLEAYPYEQYF,TGCGCCAGCAGCTTGGAAGCTTACCCCTACGAGCAGTACTTC
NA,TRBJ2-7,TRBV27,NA,CASSLSSPYEQYF,TGTGCCAGCAGTTTATCGAGTCCCTACGAGCAGTACTTC
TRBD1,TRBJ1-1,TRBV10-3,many,CAISESGTVNTEAFF,TGTGCCATCAGTGAGTCTGGGACAGTGAACACTGAAGCTTTCTTT
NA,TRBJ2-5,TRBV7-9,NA,CASSSILGQINQETQYF,TGTGCCAGCAGCTCAATCCTAGGACAGATCAACCAAGAGACCCAGTACTTC
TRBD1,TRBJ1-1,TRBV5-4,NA,CASSLGDRGEMNTEAFF,TGTGCCAGCAGCTTGGGGGACAGGGGGGAGATGAACACTGAAGCTTTCTTT
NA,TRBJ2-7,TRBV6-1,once,CASSGPYEQYF,TGTGCCAGCAGTGGTCCCTACGAGCAGTACTTC
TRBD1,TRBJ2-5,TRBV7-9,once,CASSSRGRETQYF,TGTGCCAGCAGCTCTAGGGGGCGAGAGACCCAGTACTTC
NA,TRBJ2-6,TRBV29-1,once,CSAHSRRGEGPGANVLTF,TGCAGCGCCCATTCACGTCGCGGAGAGGGGCCTGGGGCCAACGTCCTGACTTTC
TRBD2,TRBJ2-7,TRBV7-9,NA,CASSPQSGTIGGEQYF,TGTGCCAGCAGCCCCCAATCGGGGACTATTGGTGGGGAGCAGTACTTC
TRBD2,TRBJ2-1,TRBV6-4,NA,CASSPLAGGYNEQFF,TGTGCCAGCAGCCCTCTAGCGGGAGGGTACAATGAGCAGTTCTTC